These T cell receptor beta chains were read from a single sample in a study of shared clonotypes between healthy human individuals. Measured with immunoSEQ multiplex PCR; TCRdb has only the in-frame clones, and not every one. This table has 560,000 or so clones, approximately 96% appearing once. The specimen was naive CD8+ T cells sorted from blood. The receptor source for this set is a woman aged 25 to 39 in good health. CDR3s include the opening cysteine and the closing phenylalanine or tryptophan. A D gene is named only where the DNA matches it firmly. Rows may omit the clone size; those that give it use once, few, many or a size class.

D: NA; size: NA; V: TRBV28; J: TRBJ1-3; DNA: TGTGCCAGCAGTACCCGAGGACGGGAGATTTTGAACACCATATATTTT; CDR3: CASSTRGREILNTIYF
D: NA; size: NA; V: TRBV5-1; J: TRBJ2-1; DNA: TGCGCCAGCAGCTTGGGACGGGACGTCTCCTACAATGAGCAGTTCTTC; CDR3: CASSLGRDVSYNEQFF
D: TRBD1; size: NA; V: TRBV27; J: TRBJ2-7; DNA: TGTGCCAGCAGTCTCCGGGACAGGGGGTACGAGCAGTACTTC; CDR3: CASSLRDRGYEQYF
D: NA; size: NA; V: TRBV5-6; J: TRBJ1-2; DNA: TGTGCCAGCAGCTTCAGGAAGAACTATGGCTACACCTTC; CDR3: CASSFRKNYGYTF
D: NA; size: NA; V: TRBV28; J: TRBJ2-7; DNA: TGTGCCAGCAGTCAGGACTACGAGCAGTACTTC; CDR3: CASSQDYEQYF
D: NA; size: NA; V: TRBV7-2; J: TRBJ2-1; DNA: TGTGCCAGCAGCTTTACAGGGAGGAATTTCAATGAGCAGTTCTTC; CDR3: CASSFTGRNFNEQFF
D: TRBD2; size: NA; V: TRBV19; J: TRBJ2-2; DNA: TGTGCCAGTACCACCCGGCGGCTAGCGGGAGGGAAGGTCGGGGAGCTGTTTTTT; CDR3: CASTTRRLAGGKVGELFF
D: NA; size: NA; V: TRBV28; J: TRBJ2-7; DNA: TGTGCCAGCAGCCCAGGACAGTTAAGATCCTACGAGCAGTACTTC; CDR3: CASSPGQLRSYEQYF
D: TRBD2; size: NA; V: TRBV7-9; J: TRBJ2-1; DNA: TGTGCCAGCAGCTTAGATTGGTCCCCCCGGGAGGGCTTACAGTTCTTC; CDR3: CASSLDWSPREGLQFF
D: NA; size: NA; V: TRBV20-1; J: TRBJ2-1; DNA: TGCAGTGCTGAGCTTGGGGTGGAGCAGTTCTTC; CDR3: CSAELGVEQFF
D: TRBD1; size: few; V: TRBV27; J: TRBJ2-7; DNA: TGTGCCAGCAGTTCGGGACAGACCTACGAGCAGTACTTC; CDR3: CASSSGQTYEQYF
D: TRBD1; size: NA; V: TRBV11-2; J: TRBJ1-2; DNA: TGTGCCAGCAGCCTTAGCGTGGACAGGGGAACCTATGGCTACACCTTC; CDR3: CASSLSVDRGTYGYTF
D: TRBD2; size: NA; V: TRBV7-9; J: TRBJ2-2; DNA: TGTGCCAGCAGCTTAGAGATAGCGGGGATGAACACCGGGGAGCTGTTTTTT; CDR3: CASSLEIAGMNTGELFF
D: NA; size: NA; V: TRBV27; J: TRBJ2-5; DNA: TGTGCCAGCAGTTATGGAGAGACCCAGTACTTC; CDR3: CASSYGETQYF
D: TRBD2; size: NA; V: TRBV5-6; J: TRBJ2-2; DNA: TGTGCCAGCAGCAAATGGACTAGCGGGAAAGTTACAGAGCTGTTTTTT; CDR3: CASSKWTSGKVTELFF
D: NA; size: NA; V: TRBV5-4; J: TRBJ2-2; DNA: TGTGCCAGCAGCACGGAAGGGGGTATGACCGGGGAGCTGTTTTTT; CDR3: CASSTEGGMTGELFF
D: NA; size: NA; V: TRBV11-2; J: TRBJ2-7; DNA: TGTGCCAGCAGCTTAGATAAACTCGAGCAGTACTTC; CDR3: CASSLDKLEQYF
D: NA; size: NA; V: TRBV5-8; J: TRBJ2-2; DNA: TGTGCCAGCAGCGGTTGGACGGGGACCGGGGAGCTGTTTTTT; CDR3: CASSGWTGTGELFF
D: NA; size: NA; V: TRBV6-5; J: TRBJ2-1; DNA: TGTGCCAGCAGCCCCGGACTGGATGAGCAGTTCTTC; CDR3: CASSPGLDEQFF
D: TRBD2; size: NA; V: TRBV18; J: TRBJ2-7; DNA: TGTGCCAGCTCACCGGGAAGGGTAGCGGGAGACCTTCACTACGAGCAGTACTTC; CDR3: CASSPGRVAGDLHYEQYF
D: TRBD1; size: NA; V: TRBV28; J: TRBJ2-7; DNA: TGTGCCAGCAGTCCGGGACAGGGCAGAGCGTTCGACGAGCAGTACTTC; CDR3: CASSPGQGRAFDEQYF
D: NA; size: NA; V: TRBV27; J: TRBJ2-1; DNA: TGTGCCACCGCCGGAAACAACTATGAGCAGTTCTTC; CDR3: CATAGNNYEQFF
D: TRBD1; size: NA; V: TRBV27; J: TRBJ2-1; DNA: TGTGCCAGCAGTGTTACAGGGGGCCCTTACAATGAGCAGTTCTTC; CDR3: CASSVTGGPYNEQFF
D: NA; size: NA; V: TRBV9; J: TRBJ2-2; DNA: TGTGCCAGCAGCGTAGGGTGGGACGGGGAGCTGTTTTTT; CDR3: CASSVGWDGELFF
D: TRBD2; size: NA; V: TRBV4-1; J: TRBJ2-7; DNA: TGCGCCAGCAGCCAAGCCACTAGCGGGAGTATATACGAGCAGTACTTC; CDR3: CASSQATSGSIYEQYF
D: TRBD2; size: NA; V: TRBV27; J: TRBJ2-1; DNA: TGTGCCAGCAGTTTATCACTAGCGGGAGCTCGTTACAATGAGCAGTTCTTC; CDR3: CASSLSLAGARYNEQFF
D: TRBD1; size: NA; V: TRBV27; J: TRBJ2-7; DNA: TGTGCCAGCAGCCCCCGACAGGGTAACTACGAGCAGTACTTC; CDR3: CASSPRQGNYEQYF
D: NA; size: NA; V: TRBV9; J: TRBJ1-2; DNA: TGTGCCAGCAGCGTAGACAGGGTCTCTGGCTACACCTTC; CDR3: CASSVDRVSGYTF
D: TRBD2; size: NA; V: TRBV9; J: TRBJ2-7; DNA: TGTGCCAGCAGCGGCCCGACCCCTAGCGGTACTAGATACGAGCAGTACTTC; CDR3: CASSGPTPSGTRYEQYF
D: TRBD2; size: NA; V: TRBV28; J: TRBJ2-3; DNA: TGTGCCAGCAGCCACACTAGCGCCTCCACACCGGGGACAGATACGCAGTATTTT; CDR3: CASSHTSASTPGTDTQYF
D: NA; size: NA; V: TRBV6-5; J: TRBJ1-1; DNA: TGTGCCAGCAGCCCCCGGGGATCCGACACTGAAGCTTTCTTT; CDR3: CASSPRGSDTEAFF
D: NA; size: NA; V: TRBV28; J: TRBJ2-7; DNA: TGTGCCAGCAGTATAGACGGCTCCTACGAGCAGTACTTC; CDR3: CASSIDGSYEQYF
D: NA; size: NA; V: TRBV2; J: TRBJ1-5; DNA: TGTGCCAGCAGTGAGCGGTTACGGAATCAGCCCCAGCATTTT; CDR3: CASSERLRNQPQHF
D: TRBD2; size: NA; V: TRBV27; J: TRBJ2-1; DNA: TGTGCCAGCAGTTCTAGGACTAGCGTCCCCTACAATGAGCAGTTCTTC; CDR3: CASSSRTSVPYNEQFF
D: NA; size: NA; V: TRBV29-1; J: TRBJ2-7; DNA: TGCAGCGTTGAAACAGTCTCCTACGAGCAGTACTTC; CDR3: CSVETVSYEQYF
D: TRBD2; size: NA; V: TRBV12-5; J: TRBJ2-6; DNA: TGTGCTAGTGGTTTGGGAAACGGGGGGGCTGGGGCCAACGTCCTGACTTTC; CDR3: CASGLGNGGAGANVLTF
D: TRBD2; size: NA; V: TRBV4-1; J: TRBJ2-7; DNA: TGCGCCAGCAGCCAAGCTATGGGGGGGAACTACGAGCAGTACTTC; CDR3: CASSQAMGGNYEQYF
D: NA; size: NA; V: TRBV27; J: TRBJ2-2; DNA: TGTGCAAGTCACAGGGTGAACACCGGGGAGCTGTTTTTT; CDR3: CASHRVNTGELFF
D: NA; size: NA; V: TRBV4-2; J: TRBJ1-5; DNA: TGTGCCAGCAGCCAAGACCGGGGCCCCAATCAGCCCCAGCATTTT; CDR3: CASSQDRGPNQPQHF
D: NA; size: NA; V: TRBV7-8; J: TRBJ1-5; DNA: TGTGCCAGCAGCTTATGGATATTGGGAGATGGCCAGCCCCAGCATTTT; CDR3: CASSLWILGDGQPQHF
D: NA; size: NA; V: TRBV5-1; J: TRBJ2-7; DNA: TGCGCCAGCAGTAGTCATACACGCCGGCGGGAGCAGTACTTC; CDR3: CASSSHTRRREQYF
D: TRBD2; size: NA; V: TRBV13; J: TRBJ2-2; DNA: TGTGCCAGCAGCGAGAAGGGACTAGCGGGGCCCACCGGGGAGCTGTTTTTT; CDR3: CASSEKGLAGPTGELFF
D: NA; size: NA; V: TRBV5-8; J: TRBJ2-7; DNA: TGTGCCAGCAGCTTGCGGTTCGACGAGCAGTACTTC; CDR3: CASSLRFDEQYF
D: NA; size: NA; V: TRBV5-6; J: TRBJ2-7; DNA: TGTGCCAGCAGCTTGCTGGCGGGCCGCTCCTACGAGCAGTACTTC; CDR3: CASSLLAGRSYEQYF
D: NA; size: NA; V: TRBV13; J: TRBJ2-7; DNA: TGTGCCAGCAGCCCTGATAACGAGTACGAGCAGTACTTC; CDR3: CASSPDNEYEQYF
D: TRBD1; size: NA; V: TRBV6-1; J: TRBJ2-2; DNA: TGTGCCAGCAGTGGCCCCACAGGGGGCAACGGGGAGCTGTTTTTT; CDR3: CASSGPTGGNGELFF
D: NA; size: NA; V: TRBV5-1; J: TRBJ2-7; DNA: TGCGCCAGCAGCTTTGGAACCTACGAGCAGTACTTC; CDR3: CASSFGTYEQYF
D: NA; size: NA; V: TRBV6-5; J: TRBJ1-1; DNA: TGTGCCAGCAGTTACCTCAATGAGAACACTGAAGCTTTCTTT; CDR3: CASSYLNENTEAFF
D: TRBD1; size: NA; V: TRBV7-9; J: TRBJ1-5; DNA: TGTGCCAGCAGCTTAGCGGACAGGGGCGTTCAGCCCCAGCATTTT; CDR3: CASSLADRGVQPQHF
D: NA; size: NA; V: TRBV2; J: TRBJ2-3; DNA: TGTGCCAGCACCGAGGGCTCGGTGGGCACAGATACGCAGTATTTT; CDR3: CASTEGSVGTDTQYF
D: NA; size: NA; V: TRBV27; J: TRBJ2-3; DNA: TGTGCCAGCAGCCTTTACAATACGCAGTATTTT; CDR3: CASSLYNTQYF
D: TRBD1; size: once; V: TRBV7-9; J: TRBJ2-6; DNA: TGTGCCAGCAGCCCCCGACAGGGGAGTGGGTCTGGGGCCAACGTCCTGACTTTC; CDR3: CASSPRQGSGSGANVLTF
D: NA; size: NA; V: TRBV14; J: TRBJ2-2; DNA: TGTGCCAGCCGCGGCCGTGGGGGAGTACACACCGGGGAGCTGTTTTTT; CDR3: CASRGRGGVHTGELFF
D: TRBD1; size: NA; V: TRBV6-5; J: TRBJ2-7; DNA: TGTGCCAGCAGTTCTCGGGACAGGGTCTACGAGCAGTACTTC; CDR3: CASSSRDRVYEQYF
D: TRBD1; size: NA; V: TRBV2; J: TRBJ1-1; DNA: TGTGCCAGCAGACCCTTGAACCCTGGGACAGGACAAAGGACCACTGAAGCTTTCTTT; CDR3: CASRPLNPGTGQRTTEAFF